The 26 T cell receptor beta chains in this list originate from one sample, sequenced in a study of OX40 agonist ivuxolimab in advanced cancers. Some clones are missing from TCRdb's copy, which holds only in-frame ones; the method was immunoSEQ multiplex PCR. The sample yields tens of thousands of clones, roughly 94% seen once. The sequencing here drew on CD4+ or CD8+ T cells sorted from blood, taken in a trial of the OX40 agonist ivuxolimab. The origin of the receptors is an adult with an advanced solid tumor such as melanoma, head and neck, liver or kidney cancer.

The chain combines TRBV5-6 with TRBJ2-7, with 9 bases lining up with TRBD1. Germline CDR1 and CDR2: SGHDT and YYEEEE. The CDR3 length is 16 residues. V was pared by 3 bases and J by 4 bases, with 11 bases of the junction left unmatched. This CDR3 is CASSSWTGTGTYEQYF. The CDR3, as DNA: TGTGCCAGCAGCTCCTGGACCGGGACAGGGACTTACGAGCAGTACTTC.

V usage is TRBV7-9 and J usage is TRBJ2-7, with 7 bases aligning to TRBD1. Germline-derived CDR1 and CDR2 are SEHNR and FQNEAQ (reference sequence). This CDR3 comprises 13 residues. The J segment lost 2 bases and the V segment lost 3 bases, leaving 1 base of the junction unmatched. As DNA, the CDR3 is TGTGCCAGCAGCTTCGGGACAGCCTACGAGCAGTACTTC. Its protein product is CASSFGTAYEQYF.

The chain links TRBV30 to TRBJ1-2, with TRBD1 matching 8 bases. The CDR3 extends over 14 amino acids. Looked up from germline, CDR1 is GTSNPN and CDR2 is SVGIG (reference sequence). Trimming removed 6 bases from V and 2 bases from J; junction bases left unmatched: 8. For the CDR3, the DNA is TGTGCCTGCGAGACTTACAGGGGGAACTATGGCTACACCTTC. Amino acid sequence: CACETYRGNYGYTF.

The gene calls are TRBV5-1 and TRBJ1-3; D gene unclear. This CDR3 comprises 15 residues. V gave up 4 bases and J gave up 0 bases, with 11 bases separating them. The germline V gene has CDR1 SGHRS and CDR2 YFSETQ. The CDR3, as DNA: TGCGCCAGCAGCCCGACGGCATTCTCTGGAAACACCATATATTTT. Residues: CASSPTAFSGNTIYF.

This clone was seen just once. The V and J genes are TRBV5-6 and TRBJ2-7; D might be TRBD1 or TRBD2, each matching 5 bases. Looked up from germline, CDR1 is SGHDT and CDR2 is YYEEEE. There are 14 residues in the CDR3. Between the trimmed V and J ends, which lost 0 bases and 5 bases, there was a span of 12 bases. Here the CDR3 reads CASSLALGVHEQYF. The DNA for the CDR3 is TGTGCCAGCAGCTTGGCATTGGGGGTTCACGAGCAGTACTTC.

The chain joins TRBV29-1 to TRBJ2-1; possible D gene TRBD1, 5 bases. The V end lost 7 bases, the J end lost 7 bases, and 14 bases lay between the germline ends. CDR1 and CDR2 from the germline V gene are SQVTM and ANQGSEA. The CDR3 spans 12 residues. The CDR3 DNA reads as TGCAGCGGGGGCAGGGATGGGAATGAGCAGTTCTTC. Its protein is CSGGRDGNEQFF.

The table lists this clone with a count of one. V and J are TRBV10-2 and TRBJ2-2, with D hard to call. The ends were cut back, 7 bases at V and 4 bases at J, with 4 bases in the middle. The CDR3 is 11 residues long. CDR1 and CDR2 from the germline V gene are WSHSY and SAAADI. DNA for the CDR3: TGCGCCAGCACTAGCACCGGGGAGCTGTTTTTT. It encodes CASTSTGELFF.

CDR3 coding DNA: TGTGCCAGCAGCGAGTACGCCCGGCTCTTAAACACCGGGGAGCTGTTTTTT. This codes for CASSEYARLLNTGELFF. The chain has TRBV7-9 and TRBJ2-2; D uncertain. The germline CDR1 and CDR2 sequences are SEHNR and FQNEAQ (reference sequence). V was shortened by 5 bases and J by 2 bases, with 18 bases between the two germline ends. The CDR3 consists of 17 residues.

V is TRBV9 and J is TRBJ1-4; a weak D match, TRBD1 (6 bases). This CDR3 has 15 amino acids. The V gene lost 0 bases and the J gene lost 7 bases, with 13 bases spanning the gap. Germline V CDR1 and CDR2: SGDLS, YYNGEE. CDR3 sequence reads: CASSVDGGVFEKLFF. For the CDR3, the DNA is TGTGCCAGCAGCGTAGACGGGGGCGTTTTTGAAAAACTGTTTTTT.

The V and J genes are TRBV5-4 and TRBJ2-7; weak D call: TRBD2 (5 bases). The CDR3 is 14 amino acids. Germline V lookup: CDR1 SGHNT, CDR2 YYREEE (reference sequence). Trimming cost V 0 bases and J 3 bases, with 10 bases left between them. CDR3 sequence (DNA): TGTGCCAGCAGCTTGGGCGACACTAGCTACGAGCAGTACTTC. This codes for CASSLGDTSYEQYF.

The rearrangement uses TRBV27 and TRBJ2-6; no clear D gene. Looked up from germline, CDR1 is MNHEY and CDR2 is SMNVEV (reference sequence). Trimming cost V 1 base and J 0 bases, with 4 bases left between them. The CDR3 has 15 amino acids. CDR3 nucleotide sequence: TGTGCCAGCAGTTTATTATCCTCTGGGGCCAACGTCCTGACTTTC. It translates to CASSLLSSGANVLTF.

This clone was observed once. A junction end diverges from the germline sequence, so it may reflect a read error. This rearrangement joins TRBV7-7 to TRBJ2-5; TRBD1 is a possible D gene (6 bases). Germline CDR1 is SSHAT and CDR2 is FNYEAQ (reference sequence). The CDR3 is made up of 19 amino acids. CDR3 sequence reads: CASSIDTTPGTRYQETQYF. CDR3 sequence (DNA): TGTGCTAGCAGCATAGATACAACCCCCGGGACAAGGTACCAAGAGACCCAGTACTTC.

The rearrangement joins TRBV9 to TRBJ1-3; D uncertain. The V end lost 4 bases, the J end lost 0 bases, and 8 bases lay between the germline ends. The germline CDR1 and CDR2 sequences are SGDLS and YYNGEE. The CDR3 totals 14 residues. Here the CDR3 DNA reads TGTGCCAGCAGCCTCGGGCTCTCTGGAAACACCATATATTTT. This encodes CASSLGLSGNTIYF.

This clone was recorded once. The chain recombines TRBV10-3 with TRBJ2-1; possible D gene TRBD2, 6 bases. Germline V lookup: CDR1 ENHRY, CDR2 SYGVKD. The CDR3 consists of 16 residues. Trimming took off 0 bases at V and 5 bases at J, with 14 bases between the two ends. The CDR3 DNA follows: TGTGCCATCAGTGAGTCCGGGAGAGCTCCGAACAATGAGCAGTTCTTC. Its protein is CAISESGRAPNNEQFF.

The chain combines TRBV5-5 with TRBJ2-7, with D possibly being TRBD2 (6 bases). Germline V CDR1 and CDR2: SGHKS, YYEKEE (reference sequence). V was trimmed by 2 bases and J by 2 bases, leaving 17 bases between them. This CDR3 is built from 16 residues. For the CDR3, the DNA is TGTGCCAGCAGCTTCATCTCGACTAGGTTGCCCTACGAGCAGTACTTC. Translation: CASSFISTRLPYEQYF.

The CDR3 loop is CASSSGQGRGEQYF. CDR3 nucleotides: TGTGCCAGCAGCTCGGGACAAGGCCGTGGGGAGCAGTACTTC. The V call is TRBV7-9, the J call TRBJ2-7; TRBD1 might be the D (6 bases). The CDR3 contains 14 residues. The V gene lost 4 bases and the J gene lost 7 bases, with 17 bases spanning the gap. The germline V gene has CDR1 SEHNR and CDR2 FQNEAQ (reference sequence).

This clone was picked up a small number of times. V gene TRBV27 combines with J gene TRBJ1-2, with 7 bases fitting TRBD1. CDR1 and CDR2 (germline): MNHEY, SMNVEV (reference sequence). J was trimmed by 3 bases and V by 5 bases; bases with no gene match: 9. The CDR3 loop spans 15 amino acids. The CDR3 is CASSTVHTGDYGYTF. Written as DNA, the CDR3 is TGTGCCAGCAGTACCGTCCATACAGGGGACTATGGCTACACCTTC.

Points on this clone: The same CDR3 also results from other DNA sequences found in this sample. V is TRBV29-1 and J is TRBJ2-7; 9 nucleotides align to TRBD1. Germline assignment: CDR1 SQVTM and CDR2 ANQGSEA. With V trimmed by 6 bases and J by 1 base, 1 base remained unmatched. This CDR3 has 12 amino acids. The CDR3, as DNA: TGCAGCGTGGGACAGGGTTCCTACGAGCAGTACTTC. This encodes CSVGQGSYEQYF.

CDR3 region: CASSRERERPTEQFF. CDR3 DNA: TGTGCCAGCAGTAGGGAGCGGGAGAGACCAACTGAGCAGTTCTTC. The gene calls are TRBV7-9 and TRBJ2-1, with TRBD2 identical over 8 bases. The junction had 13 bases not matched to a gene; V was cut back by 6 bases and J by 9 bases. Germline lookup yields CDR1 SEHNR and CDR2 FQNEAQ (reference sequence). The length of the CDR3 is 15 residues.

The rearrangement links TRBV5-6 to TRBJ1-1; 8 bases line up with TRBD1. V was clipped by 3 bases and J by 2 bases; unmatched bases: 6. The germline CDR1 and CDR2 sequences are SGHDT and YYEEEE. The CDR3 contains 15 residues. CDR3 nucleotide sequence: TGTGCCAGCAGCTGGACGGGACAGGCAAACACTGAAGCTTTCTTT. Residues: CASSWTGQANTEAFF.

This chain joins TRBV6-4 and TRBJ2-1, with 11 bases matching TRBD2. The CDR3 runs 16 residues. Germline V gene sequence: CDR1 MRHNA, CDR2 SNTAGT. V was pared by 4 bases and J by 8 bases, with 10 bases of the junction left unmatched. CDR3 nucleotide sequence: TGTGCCAGCAGTGCCACCCGACTAGCGGGATTGCATGAGCAGTTCTTC. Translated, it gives CASSATRLAGLHEQFF.

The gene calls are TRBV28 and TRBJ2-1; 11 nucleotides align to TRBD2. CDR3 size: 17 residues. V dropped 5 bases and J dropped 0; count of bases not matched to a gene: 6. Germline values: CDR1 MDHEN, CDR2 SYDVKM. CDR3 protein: CASSPGLAGGSYNEQFF. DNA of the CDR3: TGTGCCAGCAGTCCCGGACTAGCGGGTGGCTCCTACAATGAGCAGTTCTTC.

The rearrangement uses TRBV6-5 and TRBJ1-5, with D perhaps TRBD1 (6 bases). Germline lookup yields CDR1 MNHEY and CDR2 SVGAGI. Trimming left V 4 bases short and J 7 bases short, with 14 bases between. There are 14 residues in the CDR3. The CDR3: CASSSSGAGQPQHF. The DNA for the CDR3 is TGTGCCAGCAGTTCATCGGGGGCAGGGCAGCCCCAGCATTTT.

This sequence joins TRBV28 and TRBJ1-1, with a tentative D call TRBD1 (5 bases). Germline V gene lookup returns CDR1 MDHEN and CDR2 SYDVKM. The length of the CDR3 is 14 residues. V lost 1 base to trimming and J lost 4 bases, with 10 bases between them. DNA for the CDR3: TGTGCCAGCAGTTTATTGCGGGGGAGCACTGAAGCTTTCTTT. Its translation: CASSLLRGSTEAFF.

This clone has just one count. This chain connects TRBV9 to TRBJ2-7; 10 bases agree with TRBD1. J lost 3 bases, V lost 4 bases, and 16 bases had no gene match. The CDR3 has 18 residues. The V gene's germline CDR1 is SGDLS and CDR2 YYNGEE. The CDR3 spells CASSLQPGQGYAGYEQYF. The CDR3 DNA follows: TGTGCCAGCAGCTTACAACCGGGACAGGGGTATGCTGGCTACGAGCAGTACTTC.

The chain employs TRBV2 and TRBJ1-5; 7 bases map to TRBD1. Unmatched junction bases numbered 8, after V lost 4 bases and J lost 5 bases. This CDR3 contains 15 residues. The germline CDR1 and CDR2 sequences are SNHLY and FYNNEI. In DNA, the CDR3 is TGTGCCAGCAGTGGACAGGGTTCATGGTATCAGCCCCAGCATTTT. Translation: CASSGQGSWYQPQHF. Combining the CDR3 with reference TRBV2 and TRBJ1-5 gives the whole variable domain EPEVTQTPSHQVTQMGQEVILRCVPISNHLYFYWYRQILGQKVEFLVSFYNNEISEKSEIFDDQFSVERPDGSNFTLKIRSTKLEDSAMYFCASSGQGSWYQPQHFGDGTRLSIL.